This T cell receptor (beta chain) derives from a study of blood T cells in healthy people across ages. Trimming removed 2 bases at V and 0 bases at J, with 5 bases between. This CDR3 is built from 15 residues. Germline-derived CDR1 and CDR2 are LGHDT and YNNKEL (reference sequence). Aged about 6 to 95, donors were systemically healthy Caucasians from Russia. Each sample yielded at least 5.5 micrograms of PBMC total RNA. Next came a second PCR, run for roughly 6 to 11 cycles, which used a sample-barcoded 5' primer along with a J-beta primer mix. TCRdb re-derived calls from the 5' RACE reads in MiXCR, one entry per CDR3 protein. In the table there are hundreds of thousands of distinct CDR3 sequences, 20% to 25% of which are singletons.

The TCR originated in a man in his 70s in good health. Sequenced material: blood. The chain recombines TRBV3-1 with TRBJ2-6, with D unclear. In DNA, the CDR3 is TGTGCCAGCAGCCAATACGGCTCTGGGGCCAACGTCCTGACTTTC. Translating it yields CASSQYGSGANVLTF.